A selection of T cell receptor beta chains follows, all from one sample in a study of cytomegalovirus exposure and HLA in healthy donors. The method was immunoSEQ multiplex PCR; TCRdb's version includes in-frame clones alone and lacks a portion of them. This table holds more than 200,000 clones, 70% found once. Input material: PBMCs. These receptors were taken from a man aged 40-49 years in good health and CMV-seropositive. Each CDR3 is given with its conserved first and last residue. The order of the fields is CDR3 DNA, CDR3 protein, V gene, CDR3 length, D gene, J gene, clone size. The D gene is left open where the match is weak. Clone size is given for some rows only: seen once, a few or many times, or a class if the clone is expanded.

cdr3_nt: TGTGCCAGCAGTTCAGGGTCCCCTGGAAACACCATATATTTT; cdr3_aa: CASSSGSPGNTIYF; v_call: TRBV6-5; cdr3_length: 14; d_call: -; j_call: TRBJ1-3; clone_size: -
cdr3_nt: TGTGCCAGCAGTGAACCCGGGACAGAGCATGAGTTCTTC; cdr3_aa: CASSEPGTEHEFF; v_call: TRBV6-1; cdr3_length: 13; d_call: TRBD1; j_call: TRBJ2-1; clone_size: few
cdr3_nt: TGTGCCAGCAGTCCTCAAACTAGGACTGGCTACACCTTC; cdr3_aa: CASSPQTRTGYTF; v_call: TRBV27; cdr3_length: 13; d_call: -; j_call: TRBJ1-2; clone_size: -
cdr3_nt: TGTGCCAGCAGTCCGGGAGATACTACCGGGGAGCTGTTTTTT; cdr3_aa: CASSPGDTTGELFF; v_call: TRBV27; cdr3_length: 14; d_call: -; j_call: TRBJ2-2; clone_size: few
cdr3_nt: TGTGCCAGCTCTCGGGGACAGGCAAACCAAGAGACCCAGTACTTC; cdr3_aa: CASSRGQANQETQYF; v_call: TRBV18; cdr3_length: 15; d_call: TRBD1; j_call: TRBJ2-5; clone_size: few
cdr3_nt: TGTGCCAGCAGTGGGGACAGCTACGAGCAGTACTTC; cdr3_aa: CASSGDSYEQYF; v_call: TRBV6-1; cdr3_length: 12; d_call: TRBD1; j_call: TRBJ2-7; clone_size: few
cdr3_nt: TGTGCCAGTAGTCTTACCGACAGGGGGCTTTCCTACGAGCAGTACTTC; cdr3_aa: CASSLTDRGLSYEQYF; v_call: TRBV19; cdr3_length: 16; d_call: TRBD1; j_call: TRBJ2-7; clone_size: -
cdr3_nt: TGCGCCAGCAGCCCGGGAGGGGGTATCGAGGCTTTCTTT; cdr3_aa: CASSPGGGIEAFF; v_call: TRBV5-1; cdr3_length: 13; d_call: -; j_call: TRBJ1-1; clone_size: -
cdr3_nt: TGTGCCAGCAGCTTGGTCCAGGGTGCCTATGGCTACACCTTC; cdr3_aa: CASSLVQGAYGYTF; v_call: TRBV5-6; cdr3_length: 14; d_call: -; j_call: TRBJ1-2; clone_size: -
cdr3_nt: TGTGCCAGTAGTCCATGGACAAGGTGGGATGGCTACACCTTC; cdr3_aa: CASSPWTRWDGYTF; v_call: TRBV19; cdr3_length: 14; d_call: -; j_call: TRBJ1-2; clone_size: once
cdr3_nt: TGCGCCAGCAGCACGGACAGTTCCTACGGCTACACCTTC; cdr3_aa: CASSTDSSYGYTF; v_call: TRBV5-1; cdr3_length: 13; d_call: -; j_call: TRBJ1-2; clone_size: -
cdr3_nt: TGTGCCACCAGCAGAGGGACTTTAGAAGAGACCCAGTACTTC; cdr3_aa: CATSRGTLEETQYF; v_call: TRBV15; cdr3_length: 14; d_call: -; j_call: TRBJ2-5; clone_size: -
cdr3_nt: TGTGCCAGCAGCTTAACGGGCTCGGGGGGCGTCGACACCGGGGAGCTGTTTTTT; cdr3_aa: CASSLTGSGGVDTGELFF; v_call: TRBV7-3; cdr3_length: 18; d_call: -; j_call: TRBJ2-2; clone_size: -
cdr3_nt: TGTGCCAGCTCACCAAGCGGGGGCGAGACCCAGTACTTC; cdr3_aa: CASSPSGGETQYF; v_call: TRBV18; cdr3_length: 13; d_call: TRBD2; j_call: TRBJ2-5; clone_size: -
cdr3_nt: TGTGCCAGTAGTATAGGGGGTCGGGGAAATCAGCCCCAGCATTTT; cdr3_aa: CASSIGGRGNQPQHF; v_call: TRBV19; cdr3_length: 15; d_call: -; j_call: TRBJ1-5; clone_size: -
cdr3_nt: TGTGCCAGCAGAACAAACGACAGGGGGACTTCCTACAATGAGCAGTTCTTC; cdr3_aa: CASRTNDRGTSYNEQFF; v_call: TRBV7-9; cdr3_length: 17; d_call: TRBD1; j_call: TRBJ2-1; clone_size: -
cdr3_nt: TGCGCCAGCAGCCACTTGGGAGGGACGGCTTCCTACGAGCAGTACTTC; cdr3_aa: CASSHLGGTASYEQYF; v_call: TRBV4-1; cdr3_length: 16; d_call: TRBD2; j_call: TRBJ2-7; clone_size: -
cdr3_nt: TGTGCCAGTAGTATAGATGAGAACGGGAACACTGAAGCTTTCTTT; cdr3_aa: CASSIDENGNTEAFF; v_call: TRBV19; cdr3_length: 15; d_call: -; j_call: TRBJ1-1; clone_size: -